The next 22 T cell receptor beta chains were all read from a single sample in a study of shared clonotypes between healthy human individuals. Clones were sequenced by immunoSEQ multiplex PCR, and TCRdb holds only the in-frame ones, with some missing. Of 2 million to 2.5 million clones listed, 80% to 95% are singletons. The source material was naive CD4+ T cells from PBMCs. Subset given: CD45RA+ positively selected. The receptors were sampled from a young man in good health. Some clones in this sample may be carry-over from other donors' samples.

The rearrangement joins TRBV7-8 to TRBJ2-1; the match to TRBD1 covers 9 bases. The CDR3 runs to 16 residues. The V segment lost 5 bases and the J segment 0 bases; nucleotides outside the gene matches: 5. Germline V gene lookup returns CDR1 SGHVS and CDR2 FQNEAQ. CDR3 in DNA: TGTGCCAGCAGCGGCGGACAGGGGAGCTCCTACAATGAGCAGTTCTTC. Translation gives CASSGGQGSSYNEQFF.

This chain links TRBV5-1 with TRBJ2-2; 7 nucleotides align to TRBD2. J lost 5 bases, V lost 4 bases, and 11 bases had no gene match. This CDR3 contains 16 residues. CDR1 SGHRS and CDR2 YFSETQ come from the germline V gene. The CDR3 here is CASSAGGTIRTGELFF. CDR3 nucleotide sequence: TGCGCCAGCAGCGCAGGCGGGACTATACGTACCGGGGAGCTGTTTTTT. The full variable domain, completed using reference TRBV5-1 and TRBJ2-2, is KAGVTQTPRYLIKTRGQQVTLSCSPISGHRSVSWYQQTPGQGLQFLFEYFSETQRNKGNFPGRFSGRQFSNSRSEMNVSTLELGDSALYLCASSAGGTIRTGELFFGEGSRLTVL.

The chain employs TRBV5-1 and TRBJ2-1; 7 bases match TRBD1. The germline gives CDR1 SGHRS, CDR2 YFSETQ. Germline trimming cut 4 bases from V and 9 bases from J; bases unmatched to any gene: 10. The CDR3 loop spans 14 amino acids. Here the CDR3 reads CASSPDPQGTEQFF. The CDR3 bases are TGCGCCAGCAGCCCCGACCCACAGGGGACTGAGCAGTTCTTC.

The chain uses TRBV7-8 and TRBJ2-5, with 10 bases aligning to TRBD2. The ends lost 5 bases at V and 0 bases at J; junction bases unmatched: 12. The germline V gene has CDR1 SGHVS and CDR2 FQNEAQ. This CDR3 has 18 residues. The CDR3 sequence is CASSHTLTSGVNQETQYF. The CDR3 DNA reads as TGTGCCAGCAGCCACACGTTAACTAGCGGGGTAAACCAAGAGACCCAGTACTTC.

The J gene is TRBJ1-1, the V gene TRBV6-5; D remains unclear. The CDR3 has 14 residues. The V gene lost 2 bases and the J gene lost 5 bases, with 12 bases spanning the gap. The germline V gene has CDR1 MNHEY and CDR2 SVGAGI. The CDR3 reads CASSYGMGRTEAFF. The CDR3 DNA reads TGTGCCAGCAGTTACGGGATGGGGAGGACTGAAGCTTTCTTT.

The chain uses TRBV18 and TRBJ2-2, with D possibly matching TRBD2 (6 bases). Germline V CDR1 and CDR2: KGHSH, LQKENI. Trimming shortened V by 3 bases and J by 11 bases, and 10 bases separated the two germline ends. This CDR3 spans 12 amino acids. The CDR3 sequence is CASSPREAELFF. For the CDR3, the DNA is TGTGCCAGCTCACCTAGGGAGGCTGAGCTGTTTTTT.

Remarks on this clone: Other DNA sequences from this sample encode an identical CDR3 as well. The chain uses TRBV30 and TRBJ2-7; 7 bases align to TRBD2. V lost 3 bases to trimming and J lost 2 bases; unmatched junction nucleotides: 1. The CDR3 sequence is 12 residues long. The germline CDR1 and CDR2 sequences are GTSNPN and SVGIG (reference sequence). The CDR3: CAWSGGTYEQYF. CDR3 DNA: TGTGCCTGGAGCGGGGGGACCTACGAGCAGTACTTC.

This clone was picked up one time. The chain couples TRBV27 to TRBJ2-5; a possible D gene is TRBD2 (5 bases). This CDR3 is built from 15 residues. V was shortened by 0 bases and J by 1 base, with 9 bases between the two germline ends. Germline lookup yields CDR1 MNHEY and CDR2 SMNVEV (reference sequence). CDR3 nucleotides: TGTGCCAGCAGTTTATCCGGACTGGCCCAAGAGACCCAGTACTTC. Amino acids: CASSLSGLAQETQYF.

V is TRBV4-1 and J is TRBJ2-5; 14 nucleotides agree with TRBD2. This CDR3 has 17 residues. Per germline, CDR1 MGHRA and CDR2 YSYEKL. The V segment lost 4 bases and the J segment 5 bases; nucleotides outside the gene matches: 9. The CDR3 loop reads CASSLKEGLAGVETQYF. The CDR3 coding sequence is TGCGCCAGCAGCCTAAAAGAGGGACTAGCGGGAGTTGAGACCCAGTACTTC.

The chain carries TRBV6-1 and TRBJ2-7; D is tentatively TRBD1 or TRBD2 (5 bases each). Looked up from germline, CDR1 is MNHNS and CDR2 is SASEGT. With 7 bases removed from V and 7 bases from J, the gap between germline ends came to 23 bases. CDR3 length: 15 residues. The CDR3 loop is CASIVITSGAGEQYF. CDR3 nucleotides: TGTGCCAGCATCGTGATTACCTCCGGGGCTGGAGAGCAGTACTTC.

The rearrangement links TRBV28 to TRBJ2-1; D is unclear. CDR1 and CDR2 from the germline V gene are MDHEN and SYDVKM. The V and J ends lost 6 bases and 6 bases respectively, with 15 bases between them. The CDR3 has 14 residues. CDR3 sequence reads: CASSPGPSPNEQFF. CDR3 nucleotide sequence: TGTGCCAGCAGCCCAGGACCCTCTCCCAATGAGCAGTTCTTC.

As concerns this clone: This CDR3 is also generated by other DNA sequences in the sample. The chain has TRBV28 and TRBJ2-1; D gene unclear. CDR3 length: 12 residues. Germline V gene lookup returns CDR1 MDHEN and CDR2 SYDVKM. V shed 3 bases and J shed 6 bases, with 6 bases lying between them. The CDR3 reads CASSLPGNEQFF. CDR3 nucleotide sequence: TGTGCCAGCAGTTTGCCAGGCAATGAGCAGTTCTTC.

The chain uses TRBV6-1 and TRBJ2-6; D is perhaps TRBD1 (5 bases). Trimming took off 4 bases at V and 0 bases at J, with 7 bases between the two ends. This CDR3 spans 15 amino acids. Germline assignment: CDR1 MNHNS and CDR2 SASEGT. DNA for the CDR3: TGTGCCAGCAGTGGGCAGGGCTCTGGGGCCAACGTCCTGACTTTC. It yields the protein CASSGQGSGANVLTF.

This clone has ten or more counts. The V gene is TRBV27, the J gene TRBJ2-1; 9 bases are a match to TRBD2. V trimming: 4 bases; J trimming: 12 bases; junction bases outside the gene matches: 19. The germline CDR1 and CDR2 sequences are MNHEY and SMNVEV (reference sequence). There are 17 residues in the CDR3. CDR3 loop: CASSSPLSGSAGDGQFF. The CDR3, as DNA: TGTGCCAGCAGTTCCCCCCTTAGCGGGAGTGCCGGAGACGGGCAGTTCTTC.

The J gene is TRBJ1-1, the V gene TRBV19; possible D gene TRBD1, 5 bases. CDR3 length: 16 residues. Trimming shortened V by 3 bases and J by 3 bases, and 17 bases separated the two germline ends. Looked up from germline, CDR1 is LNHDA and CDR2 is SQIVND (reference sequence). CDR3 sequence reads: CASSIRVLFGDTEAFF. The DNA for the CDR3 is TGTGCCAGTAGTATCAGGGTTTTATTCGGGGACACTGAAGCTTTCTTT.

The V and J genes are TRBV19 and TRBJ1-2; 11 nucleotides match TRBD1. Germline V lookup: CDR1 LNHDA, CDR2 SQIVND (reference sequence). After removal of 3 bases from V and 3 bases from J, the junction contained 9 bases not matched to a gene. The CDR3 runs to 17 residues. As DNA, the CDR3 is TGTGCCAGTAGTATCCGGCGTGGGGGACAGGGGGACTATGGCTACACCTTC. The encoded protein is CASSIRRGGQGDYGYTF.

The chain links TRBV28 to TRBJ1-5; tentatively, D is TRBD1 (5 bases). From germline, CDR1 is MDHEN and CDR2 SYDVKM. There are 17 residues in the CDR3. V was cut by 4 bases and J by 5 bases, with 21 bases left in between. In DNA form, the CDR3 reads TGTGCCAGCAGTTCCGTCGGGGCAGGGAGAAAGGATCAGCCCCAGCATTTT. It codes for CASSSVGAGRKDQPQHF.

The rearrangement joins TRBV7-3 to TRBJ2-1; 9 positions agree with TRBD2. The V segment lost 8 bases and the J segment 6 bases; nucleotides outside the gene matches: 5. Germline CDR1 is SGHTA and CDR2 is FQGTGA. The CDR3 sequence is 13 residues long. The CDR3 sequence is CASGTSRVNEQFF. The CDR3 nucleotides read TGTGCCAGCGGGACTAGCAGGGTCAATGAGCAGTTCTTC.

This clone was seen a single time. The chain links TRBV5-1 to TRBJ1-3; D unresolved. CDR3 size: 17 residues. Germline V gene sequence: CDR1 SGHRS, CDR2 YFSETQ. The V gene lost 0 bases and the J gene lost 3 bases, with 16 bases spanning the gap. As DNA, the CDR3 is TGCGCCAGCAGCTTGGACCAAACCCCGGGTCGTGGAAACACCATATATTTT. Its protein product is CASSLDQTPGRGNTIYF.

CDR3 protein: CASSGGNSYYEQYF. The CDR3 bases are TGCGCCAGCAGCGGGGGAAATTCCTACTACGAGCAGTACTTC. The J gene is TRBJ2-7, the V gene TRBV5-1; the D call may be TRBD1 or TRBD2 (5 bases each). CDR3 length equals 14 residues. Germline V gene lookup returns CDR1 SGHRS and CDR2 YFSETQ. V was pared by 4 bases and J by 3 bases, with 14 bases between.

The chain joins TRBV5-1 to TRBJ2-1; 11 bases match TRBD2. The CDR3 totals 16 residues. J lost 4 bases, V lost 4 bases, and 7 bases had no gene match. Looked up from germline, CDR1 is SGHRS and CDR2 is YFSETQ. The CDR3 DNA follows: TGCGCCAGCAGCGGAACGTTAGCGGGAGGGTACAATGAGCAGTTCTTC. As protein: CASSGTLAGGYNEQFF.

The chain uses TRBV14 and TRBJ1-2; no firm D call. CDR1 SGHDN and CDR2 FVKESK come from the germline V gene. The CDR3 loop spans 13 amino acids. V was trimmed by 3 bases and J by 4 bases, leaving 9 bases between them. CDR3 residues: CASSQGISYGYTF. The DNA for the CDR3 is TGTGCCAGCAGCCAGGGAATCTCCTATGGCTACACCTTC.